This T cell receptor (beta chain) was observed in a study of cytomegalovirus exposure and HLA in healthy donors. Study-wide points: It was 164 TCR beta chains that were listed as cytomegalovirus-associated.

Note on this clone: Its antigen is not known.

PCR involved 60 Vbeta and 13 Jbeta primers. Assay used: immunoSEQ multiplex PCR; TCRdb lists only in-frame clones, some missing. This table holds about 140,000 clones, roughly 78% found once. Germline V gene lookup returns CDR1 MDHEN and CDR2 SYDVKM. This CDR3 is built from 15 residues. Germline trimming cut 3 bases from V and 6 bases from J; bases unmatched to any gene: 5. The TCR originated in a man younger than 35 in good health and CMV-seropositive. The material sequenced was PBMCs. The genes are TRBV28 and TRBJ2-1; TRBD1 aligns across 10 bases. The CDR3 is CASSFGDRGRNEQFF. The CDR3 nucleotides are TGTGCCAGCAGTTTTGGGGACAGGGGACGCAATGAGCAGTTCTTC.